These 24 T cell receptor beta chains were sequenced from one sample in a study of T cells in Graves' hyperthyroidism and ophthalmopathy. Amplification of TCR beta CDR3 regions used RNA as the template. The TCR CDR3 was amplified in a first-round RT-PCR using the HTBI primer set. MiXCR was run by TCRdb on the multiplex PCR reads, yielding one entry per CDR3 protein. Of around 690,000 distinct CDR3 sequences in the sample, roughly 17% were seen once. The sample comprised blood. The receptors shown here come from a man aged 45-60 years with Graves' hyperthyroidism.

This clonotype came up a few times. The gene calls are TRBV12-3 or TRBV12-4 and TRBJ1-1; a weak D match, TRBD1 (6 bases). V shed 5 bases and J shed 3 bases, with 10 bases lying between them. This CDR3 region has 13 residues. In nucleotides, the CDR3 is TGTGCCAGCAGTCGACGACAGGACACTGAAGCTTTCTTT. Its protein is CASSRRQDTEAFF.

The genes are TRBV19 and TRBJ2-1; TRBD2 agrees at 10 bases. Trimming removed 1 base from V and 4 bases from J; junction bases left unmatched: 4. Germline V gives CDR1 LNHDA, CDR2 SQIVND (reference sequence). This CDR3 has 16 amino acids. CDR3 residues: CASSIAGLATYNEQFF. CDR3 DNA: TGTGCCAGTAGTATAGCGGGACTAGCGACTTACAATGAGCAGTTCTTC.

The V and J genes are TRBV4-2 and TRBJ1-1, with no clear D. This CDR3 spans 15 amino acids. The germline V gene encodes CDR1 LGHNA and CDR2 YNFKEQ. V was pared by 3 bases and J by 2 bases, with 13 bases between. CDR3 sequence: CASSQAKRGNTEAFF. The CDR3 coding sequence is TGTGCCAGCAGCCAGGCAAAAAGAGGTAACACTGAAGCTTTCTTT.

This clonotype was counted at least ten times. The chain is built from TRBV19 and TRBJ1-1; D remains ambiguous. This CDR3 has 15 residues. V lost 2 bases, J lost 2 bases, and 12 bases lay in between. Germline V lookup: CDR1 LNHDA, CDR2 SQIVND (reference sequence). The CDR3 region has the DNA TGTGCCAGTAGTATACTCAGGATTACTAACACTGAAGCTTTCTTT. Protein sequence: CASSILRITNTEAFF.

Ten or more counts support this clonotype. V is TRBV24-1 and J is TRBJ2-5; D perhaps matches TRBD2 (6 bases). CDR1 is KGHDR and CDR2 is SFDVKD in the germline V gene. The V gene lost 4 bases and the J gene lost 2 bases, with 10 bases spanning the gap. CDR3 length: 14 residues. Here the CDR3 reads CATSESGTQETQYF. The CDR3 coding sequence is TGTGCCACCAGTGAATCAGGGACTCAAGAGACCCAGTACTTC.

This clonotype has at least ten counts. The rearrangement links TRBV28 to TRBJ2-5; 7 bases map to TRBD2. This CDR3 region has 14 residues. The germline CDR1 and CDR2 sequences are MDHEN and SYDVKM. J lost 1 base, V lost 6 bases, and 5 bases had no gene match. This chain's CDR3 is CASSRGTTQETQYF. The CDR3 bases are TGTGCCAGCAGCCGAGGGACTACCCAAGAGACCCAGTACTTC. Variable domain in full (rest from reference TRBV28 and TRBJ2-5): DVKVTQSSRYLVKRTGEKVFLECVQDMDHENMFWYRQDPGLGLRLIYFSYDVKMKEKGDIPEGYSVSREKKERFSLILESASTNQTSMYLCASSRGTTQETQYFGPGTRLLVL.

This clonotype was recorded many times. J is TRBJ2-1 and V is TRBV24-1; D possibly corresponds to TRBD1 (6 bases). Germline V gives CDR1 KGHDR, CDR2 SFDVKD. This CDR3 has 13 amino acids. V was trimmed by 7 bases and J by 9 bases, leaving 15 bases between them. DNA of the CDR3: TGTGCCACCAGCTATATACAGGGATCTGAGCAGTTCTTC. This sequence encodes CATSYIQGSEQFF.

The table lists this clonotype with many counts. This rearrangement joins TRBV19 to TRBJ2-7, with 11 bases matching TRBD2. Germline CDR1 and CDR2: LNHDA and SQIVND (reference sequence). The length of the CDR3 is 15 residues. Trimming at V came to 4 bases and at J to 5 bases, leaving 7 bases not matched to a gene. For the CDR3, the DNA is TGTGCCAGTAGTAAAAGGACTAGCGGGTACGACGAGCAGTACTTC. Protein sequence: CASSKRTSGYDEQYF.

This clonotype was counted only a few times. This chain connects TRBV29-1 to TRBJ2-3; the D gene could be TRBD1 or TRBD2 (5 bases each). Trimming removed 7 bases from V and 4 bases from J, with 9 bases in between. The CDR3 is 11 residues long. From germline, CDR1 is SQVTM and CDR2 ANQGSEA. The CDR3 DNA reads as TGCAGCGGGGGGTTTGCAGATACGCAGTATTTT. Translated, it gives CSGGFADTQYF.

The chain couples TRBV3-1 to TRBJ1-1; D is possibly TRBD1 (5 bases). CDR3 length equals 13 residues. Germline CDR1 is LGHDT and CDR2 is YNNKEL (reference sequence). The V end lost 4 bases, the J end lost 4 bases, and 10 bases lay between the germline ends. The CDR3 sequence is CASSRGWATEAFF. The CDR3 bases are TGTGCCAGCAGCCGGGGGTGGGCCACTGAAGCTTTCTTT. Filled out from reference TRBV3-1 and TRBJ1-1, the complete variable domain reads DTAVSQTPKYLVTQMGNDKSIKCEQNLGHDTMYWYKQDSKKFLKIMFSYNNKELIINETVPNRFSPKSPDKAHLNLHINSLELGDSAVYFCASSRGWATEAFFGQGTRLTVV.

A note on this clonotype: A much larger clonotype is one base distant, so this may be a read error. The chain uses TRBV5-1 and TRBJ1-4; D is uncertain. The CDR3 covers 14 residues. The V end was cut by 4 bases, the J end by 5 bases, with 12 bases between. Germline values: CDR1 SGHRS, CDR2 YFSETQ. CDR3 residues: CASSPGLVNEKLFF. The CDR3 DNA follows: TGCGCCAGCAGCCCCGGACTCGTAAATGAAAAACTGTTTTTT.

This clonotype was recorded at least ten times. The chain is built from TRBV30 and TRBJ1-1, with D uncertain. The CDR3 runs 12 residues. Germline V gene lookup returns CDR1 GTSNPN and CDR2 SVGIG (reference sequence). V was shortened by 3 bases and J by 3 bases, with 8 bases between the two germline ends. CDR3 DNA: TGTGCCTGGAGAGCAGGAGACACTGAAGCTTTCTTT. Protein product: CAWRAGDTEAFF.

V usage is TRBV28 and J usage is TRBJ2-7; either TRBD1 or TRBD2 may fit D (5 bases each). The V gene lost 4 bases and the J gene lost 5 bases, with 15 bases spanning the gap. Germline CDR1 and CDR2: MDHEN and SYDVKM. The CDR3 totals 14 residues. CDR3 loop: CASSSGAISNEQYF. CDR3 coding DNA: TGTGCCAGCAGTTCCGGGGCCATTAGCAACGAGCAGTACTTC.

As DNA, the CDR3 is TGCAGTGCTAGGGGGGACAGAAAAGAGACCCAGTACTTC. Its protein product is CSARGDRKETQYF. The chain joins TRBV20-1 to TRBJ2-5, with 7 bases matching TRBD1. This CDR3 is 13 amino acids long. Losses at the gene ends were 3 bases for V and 3 bases for J; bases not matched to a gene: 4. Per germline, CDR1 DFQATT and CDR2 SNEGSKA (reference sequence).

This clonotype was detected ten times or more. The chain is built from TRBV12-3 or TRBV12-4 and TRBJ2-2; the match to TRBD2 covers 7 bases. This CDR3 region has 17 residues. The junction had 14 bases not matched to a gene; V was cut back by 5 bases and J by 5 bases. This chain's CDR3 is CASSAPFSSGLTGELFF. The CDR3 DNA follows: TGTGCCAGCAGTGCTCCATTCTCTAGCGGATTAACCGGGGAGCTGTTTTTT.

The gene calls are TRBV14 and TRBJ1-5; 7 bases align to TRBD1. CDR3 length equals 17 residues. CDR1 and CDR2 (germline): SGHDN, FVKESK. The ends lost 0 bases at V and 5 bases at J; junction bases unmatched: 10. CDR3 bases: TGTGCCAGCAGCCAAGATTCCCCACAGGGGAAAGATCAGCCCCAGCATTTT. Its protein product is CASSQDSPQGKDQPQHF.

This clonotype was picked up a small number of times. This chain joins TRBV9 and TRBJ2-1; D might be TRBD2 (6 bases). Trimming pared 1 base from V and 7 bases from J, leaving 21 bases between. Germline-derived CDR1 and CDR2 are SGDLS and YYNGEE. The CDR3 extends over 17 amino acids. CDR3 DNA: TGTGCCAGCAGCGTATCTGGAGGGCAATCACGAGGGAATGAGCAGTTCTTC. This gives the protein CASSVSGGQSRGNEQFF.

This clonotype was observed many times. The chain is built from TRBV7-9 and TRBJ2-1; tentatively, D is TRBD1 (5 bases). The ends were cut back, 1 base at V and 5 bases at J, with 18 bases in the middle. This CDR3 has 17 residues. Looked up from germline, CDR1 is SEHNR and CDR2 is FQNEAQ (reference sequence). This CDR3 reads CASSLGIPRAANNEQFF. In nucleotides, the CDR3 is TGTGCCAGCAGCTTAGGAATCCCCAGGGCTGCAAACAATGAGCAGTTCTTC. Variable domain in full (rest from reference TRBV7-9 and TRBJ2-1): DTGVSQNPRHKITKRGQNVTFRCDPISEHNRLYWYRQTLGQGPEFLTYFQNEAQLEKSRLLSDRFSAERPKGSFSTLEIQRTEQGDSAMYLCASSLGIPRAANNEQFFGPGTRLTVL.

This clonotype was observed at least ten times. At one end the junction does not follow the germline gene, possibly because of a read error. V gene TRBV5-1 combines with J gene TRBJ1-5; D not resolved. The germline V gene encodes CDR1 SGHRS and CDR2 YFSETQ. This CDR3 has 15 residues. The CDR3 loop is CASSLSGYSNQPQHF. DNA of the CDR3: TGTGCCAGCAGTTTATCTGGGTATAGCAATCAGCCCCAGCATTTT.

This rearrangement joins TRBV6-2 or TRBV6-3 to TRBJ2-5, with D perhaps TRBD2 (6 bases). This CDR3 region has 18 residues. Germline lookup yields CDR1 MNHEY and CDR2 SVGEGT. Trimming pared 6 bases from V and 1 base from J, leaving 24 bases between. Written as DNA, the CDR3 is TGTGCCAGCAGGACTCCCCGGATGGCAGGGAGGTCCCAAGAGACCCAGTACTTC. Protein product: CASRTPRMAGRSQETQYF.

Only one count was recorded for this clonotype. A read error is likely, as this CDR3 ends without the conserved phenylalanine or tryptophan. The DNA is left out, because the CDR3 cannot be placed on it with certainty; the CDR3 is given as TCRdb lists it. This chain connects TRBV2 to TRBJ2-7; the table's D call, TRBD1, was not checked against the DNA. 13 amino acids form the CDR3, both terminal residues included. Germline CDR1 SNHLY, CDR2 FYNNEI. CDR3 region: CASSGQGAYERYL.

This clonotype was picked up many times. This chain connects TRBV11-2 to TRBJ2-3; 7 bases fit TRBD1. This CDR3 has 16 residues. The V gene's germline CDR1 is SGHAT and CDR2 FQNNGV. V shed 5 bases, J shed 2 bases, and the junction held 10 bases outside the gene matches. The CDR3 DNA is TGTGCCAGCAGCCCCCGGGACAGAGTATCCACAGATACGCAGTATTTT. This encodes CASSPRDRVSTDTQYF.

This clonotype was counted between two and nine times. The genes are TRBV24-1 and TRBJ2-3; possibly TRBD1 for D (7 bases). V shed 9 bases and J shed 3 bases, with 12 bases lying between them. This CDR3 is built from 13 residues. Germline CDR1 KGHDR, CDR2 SFDVKD. The CDR3 nucleotides read TGTGCCACCGGGCGGGACAGTACAGATACGCAGTATTTT. Protein sequence: CATGRDSTDTQYF.

The gene calls are TRBV6-2 or TRBV6-3 and TRBJ2-7; a possible D gene is TRBD1 (6 bases). Germline CDR1 MNHEY, CDR2 SVGEGT. V lost 7 bases, J lost 4 bases, and 20 bases lay in between. The CDR3 sequence is 15 residues long. The CDR3 DNA reads TGTGCCAGCACAAAAAAGGGGGTTACCCCTTACGAGCAGTACTTC. It specifies CASTKKGVTPYEQYF.